This passage covers 8 T cell receptor beta chains from one sample sequenced in a study of blood T cell repertoires in COVID-19. Here immunoSEQ multiplex PCR was the method, and the copy in TCRdb shows in-frame clones only, minus some. The table lists under 95,000 clones, 75% to 85% of them singletons, with 8.5% to 10% in the top ten. The specimen sequenced was peripheral blood. The receptors derive from a man between 50 and 59 years old with COVID-19, enrolled during active disease.

The gene calls are TRBV25-1 and TRBJ2-2; TRBD2 is a possible D gene (5 bases). V was shortened by 6 bases and J by 4 bases, with 9 bases between the two germline ends. The V gene's germline CDR1 is MGHDK and CDR2 SYGVNS. The CDR3 spans 13 residues. The CDR3 DNA sequence: TGTGCCAGCAGCGGACTCGTCACCGGGGAGCTGTTTTTT. It yields the protein CASSGLVTGELFF.

This clone appeared once. The chain recombines TRBV28 with TRBJ1-3, with 9 bases lining up with TRBD1. The CDR3 has 16 residues. Losses at the gene ends were 7 bases for V and 4 bases for J; bases not matched to a gene: 11. Germline loops: CDR1 MDHEN, CDR2 SYDVKM. CDR3 residues: CASIRGQGRSGNTIYF. CDR3 DNA sequence: TGTGCCAGCATACGAGGACAGGGGCGCTCGGGAAACACCATATATTTT.

The gene calls are TRBV19 and TRBJ1-1; D is possibly TRBD1 (5 bases). V was clipped by 3 bases and J by 4 bases, with 15 bases between them. CDR3 size: 15 residues. In germline, CDR1 is LNHDA, CDR2 SQIVND (reference sequence). The CDR3 DNA reads TGTGCCAGTAGTATTTTGGGCAGGGAGGGCACTGAAGCTTTCTTT. It translates to CASSILGREGTEAFF.

This clone occurred a few times. The rearrangement links TRBV6-2 or TRBV6-3 to TRBJ2-1; the D gene is possibly TRBD2 (5 bases). Germline CDR1 reads MNHEY; CDR2 reads SVGEGT. Trimming removed 5 bases from V and 10 bases from J, with 9 bases in between. The CDR3 extends over 11 amino acids. The CDR3: CASSPGIEQFF. DNA of the CDR3: TGTGCCAGCAGTCCGGGGATCGAGCAGTTCTTC.

This clone was counted between two and nine times. The CDR3 bases are TGTGCCAGCAGCCAAGGACAGGTCAATCAGCCCCAGCATTTT. As protein: CASSQGQVNQPQHF. The chain recombines TRBV16 with TRBJ1-5, with 7 bases lining up with TRBD1. With 2 bases clipped from V and 3 bases from J, the junction kept 1 base outside the gene matches. Per germline, CDR1 KGHSY and CDR2 FQNENV. The CDR3 runs 14 residues.

This clone occurred a few times. V usage is TRBV18 and J usage is TRBJ1-3; 7 positions match TRBD1. The germline gives CDR1 KGHSH, CDR2 LQKENI. The CDR3 covers 15 residues. J lost 0 bases, V lost 6 bases, and 5 bases had no gene match. The DNA for the CDR3 is TGTGCCAGCTCCCGACAGGGCAACTCTGGAAACACCATATATTTT. It translates to CASSRQGNSGNTIYF.

The chain employs TRBV7-9 and TRBJ2-7; 11 bases fit TRBD2. The ends lost 5 bases at V and 4 bases at J; junction bases unmatched: 13. The CDR3 extends over 17 amino acids. Germline assignment: CDR1 SEHNR and CDR2 FQNEAQ (reference sequence). The CDR3 region has the DNA TGTGCCAGCAGCCCAATAGCGGGAGGGGGCGGCGGGTACGAGCAGTACTTC. Translation gives CASSPIAGGGGGYEQYF.

This sequence joins TRBV19 and TRBJ2-3, with a weak D call TRBD1 (6 bases). The CDR3 covers 13 residues. Germline CDR1 is LNHDA and CDR2 is SQIVND (reference sequence). The germline V and J ends were trimmed by 3 bases and 6 bases, with 10 bases remaining between them. The CDR3 reads CASSMGAYDTQYF. CDR3 in DNA: TGTGCCAGTAGTATGGGGGCATATGATACGCAGTATTTT.